The entry that follows covers one T cell receptor (beta chain) sequence. This clone occurred a few times. The antigen it recognizes is unknown. No much larger clonotype is one base removed from it; base qualities were not supplied. The data originate from a study of shared clonotypes between healthy human individuals (dated by TCRdb to 2020 to 2021). About the study as a whole: The cohort included a few men and a couple of women between 18 and 49 years of age. For each donor, CD4 naive and CD4 memory were each run on three plates, CD8 naive on two plates, and CD8 memory on one plate. The study deeply sequenced blood TCR repertoires of 5 or 6 healthy adults to estimate repertoire size and the extent of clonotype sharing between individuals. Different laboratories and diverse techniques were used to prepare libraries and sequence TCR repertoires, to increase sequencing depth and limit assay-specific biases. Leukapheresis yielded between about 0.85 and 10 billion PBMCs per donor. Results and caveats for the whole study, not just this receptor: Naive subsets generally had larger estimated clonotype richness than memory subsets did. The small number of donors limited the genetic and exposure-history diversity represented. Even with the large sequencing depth, rarefaction of the sorted-subset datasets indicated that sequencing was incomplete. Higher generation probabilities were observed for clonotypes shared by all four sorted-subset donors than for non-shared clonotypes. Roughly 5.2% of naive CD4, 3.5% of naive CD8, 2.3% of memory CD4, and around 0.4% of memory CD8 clonotypes were shared across several donors. Sampling was restricted to blood, and TCR repertoires in tissues likely differ from the TCR repertoires found in blood. Pairwise subsampling led to the expectation that sequencing depth would affect the degree of clonotype sharing among donors.

Using the deep immunoSEQ assay, TCR CDR3 regions were amplified from genomic DNA by multiplex PCR. Extracted genomic DNA from each cell subset was spread evenly across all wells of several immunoSEQ 96-well plates, with each plate serving as a replicate. Each replicate PCR for sorted subsets received 200 ng genomic DNA, equal to 28,000 or so T cell genomes. The purified libraries were quantified using a Qubit 3.0 fluorometer, sized with a Bioanalyzer 2100, and then quantified again using the KAPA Library Quantification kit. Each immunoSEQ 96-well plate was sequenced on its own single-read 150-cycle Illumina NextSeq 550 flow cell. From the authors' description of their analysis: Because only junctional sequences without quality scores were contained in the immunoSEQ output, filtering matching that applied to full-length reads could not be performed. To assign V/J genes and CDR3, sequences were annotated using PyIR, a Python wrapper for IgBLAST v1.9, with IMGT germline references. Reads were removed for weak V/J assignments (E-value above 1e-6), missing CDR3, stop codons, out-of-frame junctions, or ambiguous translated residues. V3J clonotypes were defined by identical inferred V gene, J gene, and CDR3 amino acid sequence. The percentage overlap between two repertoires was calculated by dividing the number of shared unique clonotypes by the size of the smaller repertoire. Three approaches were used to assess repertoire richness: RTK rarefaction, the Chao1 estimator, and Recon v2.1 estimates of unobserved clonotypes. Generation probabilities were computed with OLGA for all TCRbeta clonotypes obtained by the gDNA method from a few donors. TCRdb carries this immuneACCESS record with in-frame sequences only. Its versions omit some clonotypes, under half of them owing to an unresolved V gene in the studies checked, with the rest unexplained. For V, J and clone size, that table is used; D and trimming come from the DNA. Here the sample has some 2.1 million clones; roughly 96% occur a single time. The ten largest clones add up to approximately 0.13% of the sample.

Spanning cysteine to phenylalanine, the CDR3 consists of 12 amino acids. Only the CDR3 region is kept as DNA, spanning 36 bases read in frame from base 1. A distance of 5 bases separates the germline ends of V and J, which lose 0 bases and 4 bases respectively. Via the germline V gene (reference sequence), CDR1 is SGHNT and CDR2 YYREEE. Donors were healthy HIV-negative adults with no recently reported acute infections or vaccinations. Every donor was a Caucasian adult living in Nashville, Tennessee, USA. Magnetic negative selection was used to enrich CD4+ T cells, after which naive cells were positively selected on CD45RA and the negative fraction became the memory subset. After blood collection by leukapheresis, PBMCs were isolated using Ficoll-Histopaque density gradient centrifugation and then cryopreserved in the vapor phase of liquid nitrogen. Analytical flow cytometry was used to check the purity and quantity of every magnetically sorted T cell population. Each sorted fraction had its genomic DNA isolated and then quantified by UV absorbance on a Nanodrop 2000c.

The sequencing sample was made of naive CD4+ T cells sorted from blood. Explained via the paper, the cell subset or site label denotes: CD45RA+ positively selected. In this chain, TRBV5-4 is recombined with TRBJ2-7, with the D gene call left open. The TCR originated in a man aged 18 to 35 in good health. The CDR3 in this case is CASSLGLYEQYF. The DNA sequence follows: TGTGCCAGCAGCTTGGGACTTTACGAGCAGTACTTC.